The 20 T cell receptor beta chains reported below all come from one sample, sequenced in a study of immune characterization of retroperitoneal liposarcoma. TCRdb redid the calling of the PCR reads with MiXCR, one entry per CDR3 protein. The data contain several thousand distinct CDR3 sequences, approximately 40% of them singletons. The sequenced sample consisted of tumor tissue. Source of these receptors: a male donor with retroperitoneal liposarcoma.

V and J are TRBV6-1 and TRBJ2-3; D perhaps matches TRBD1 (6 bases). The CDR3 is made up of 14 amino acids. The V gene's germline CDR1 is MNHNS and CDR2 SASEGT. The ends were cut back, 3 bases at V and 1 base at J, with 8 bases in the middle. As DNA, the CDR3 is TGTGCCAGCAGTGAGAGGACAGGCACAGATACGCAGTATTTT. Protein sequence: CASSERTGTDTQYF.

This clonotype is termed medium-sized. With a much larger clone just one base away, this may be a read error. The rearrangement joins TRBV7-2 to TRBJ2-1; TRBD2 agrees at 12 bases. The J call is in doubt because the DNA end fits TRBJ2-7 better. This CDR3 has 15 amino acids. Germline CDR1 is SGHTA and CDR2 is FQGNSA. CDR3 sequence reads: CASSLTSGSYNEQYF. The CDR3, as DNA: TGTGCCAGCAGCTTGACTAGCGGGAGTTACAATGAGCAGTACTTC.

V and J are TRBV6-1 and TRBJ2-1; 12 nucleotides line up with TRBD2. TRBJ2-7 explains the end of the DNA better; the J call may be wrong. The CDR3 covers 15 residues. From germline, CDR1 is MNHNS and CDR2 SASEGT. The CDR3 sequence: CASSRYGLAGYEQYF. The CDR3 DNA sequence: TGTGCCAGCAGTCGCTACGGACTAGCGGGGTACGAGCAGTACTTC.

This clonotype was counted a few times. J is TRBJ2-5 and V is TRBV6-5, with a weak D call TRBD1 (6 bases). V was cut by 2 bases and J by 5 bases, with 15 bases left in between. In germline, CDR1 is MNHEY, CDR2 SVGAGI. The CDR3 runs 15 residues. The CDR3 nucleotides read TGTGCCAGCAGTTACACTTCAGGGGTACGGGAGACCCAGTACTTC. As protein: CASSYTSGVRETQYF.

This rearrangement joins TRBV6-8 to TRBJ2-5; D may be TRBD1 (7 bases). The CDR3 spans 16 residues. V was shortened by 6 bases and J by 3 bases, with 20 bases between the two germline ends. Germline CDR1 reads MNHGY; CDR2 reads SAAAGT. The CDR3 is CASRRGRGTGEETQYF. The DNA for the CDR3 is TGTGCCAGCAGGAGGGGGCGAGGGACTGGAGAAGAGACCCAGTACTTC.

The V gene is TRBV6-1, the J gene TRBJ2-1; the match to TRBD1 covers 8 bases. The trim removed 6 bases at V and 5 bases at J, leaving 3 bases unmatched. Germline CDR1 MNHNS, CDR2 SASEGT. The CDR3 runs to 13 residues. The CDR3 DNA reads as TGTGCCAGCAGAGACAGGGGAGACAATGAGCAGTTCTTC. Translating it yields CASRDRGDNEQFF.

The genes are TRBV6-1 and TRBJ1-6; D not certain. V was trimmed by 0 bases and J by 10 bases, leaving 7 bases between them. The CDR3 sequence is 13 residues long. Germline V gene lookup returns CDR1 MNHNS and CDR2 SASEGT. The CDR3 loop is CASSEALSSPLHF. The DNA of the CDR3 is TGTGCCAGCAGTGAAGCTCTCTCCTCACCCCTCCACTTT.

By proportion, this clonotype is large. The chain couples TRBV7-2 to TRBJ2-1; no reliable D call. The end of the DNA fits TRBJ2-7 better, so the J call may be wrong. Germline V gives CDR1 SGHTA, CDR2 FQGNSA. The CDR3 spans 11 residues. The CDR3 is CASSLLNEQYF. CDR3 DNA: TGTGCCAGCAGCTTATTGAACGAGCAGTACTTC.

The CDR3 here is CASSLRTDTQYF. In DNA, the CDR3 is TGTGCCAGCAGTCTACGGACAGATACGCAGTATTTT. This chain links TRBV6-8 with TRBJ2-3; unclear D gene. CDR3 length: 12 residues. Germline V gives CDR1 MNHGY, CDR2 SAAAGT. The V end lost 5 bases, the J end lost 3 bases, and 6 bases lay between the germline ends.

The chain joins TRBV6-1 to TRBJ2-3; 9 bases align to TRBD2. CDR1 and CDR2 from the germline V gene are MNHNS and SASEGT. V lost 0 bases to trimming and J lost 4 bases; unmatched junction nucleotides: 2. This CDR3 spans 15 amino acids. DNA for the CDR3: TGTGCCAGCAGTGAAGCTAGCGGGAGCCCAGATACGCAGTATTTT. It translates to CASSEASGSPDTQYF.

The chain has TRBV6-5 and TRBJ2-1, with 7 bases identical to TRBD1. Germline loops: CDR1 MNHEY, CDR2 SVGAGI. V lost 5 bases to trimming and J lost 3 bases; unmatched junction nucleotides: 4. This CDR3 has 14 amino acids. DNA for the CDR3: TGTGCCAGCAGTAAGGGGGCGATCTACAATGAGCAGTTCTTC. Amino acid sequence: CASSKGAIYNEQFF.

This chain connects TRBV6-1 to TRBJ2-1, with D perhaps matching TRBD1 or TRBD2 (7 bases each). The J call is uncertain, as TRBJ2-7 better fits the DNA end. This CDR3 has 18 residues. Germline CDR1 reads MNHNS; CDR2 reads SASEGT. Written as DNA, the CDR3 is TGTGCCAGCAGTGAAATCGGCAGGGGGGAGATAGCGGGCTACGAGCAGTACTTC. This sequence encodes CASSEIGRGEIAGYEQYF.

The rearrangement uses TRBV6-2 or TRBV6-3 and TRBJ1-1; a possible D gene is TRBD1 (6 bases). Germline loops: CDR1 MNHEY, CDR2 SVGEGT. This CDR3 is 12 amino acids long. V was clipped by 6 bases and J by 5 bases, with 10 bases between them. CDR3 in amino acids: CASRVGGTEAFF. The CDR3 nucleotides read TGTGCCAGCAGGGTAGGGGGGACTGAAGCTTTCTTT.

V is TRBV6-2 or TRBV6-3 and J is TRBJ2-5; 12 bases map to TRBD1. The J call is doubtful: the DNA matches TRBJ2-7 better. The germline CDR1 and CDR2 sequences are MNHEY and SVGEGT. CDR3 length: 15 amino acids. CDR3 residues: CASRPGQGASYEQYF. The CDR3 region has the DNA TGTGCCAGCAGACCGGGACAGGGGGCATCCTACGAGCAGTACTTC.

This clonotype is deemed large. The chain employs TRBV6-6 and TRBJ1-6; perhaps TRBD1 as D (6 bases). Trimming pared 0 bases from V and 3 bases from J, leaving 15 bases between. This CDR3 has 18 amino acids. From germline, CDR1 is MNHNY and CDR2 SVGAGI (reference sequence). The CDR3 DNA reads as TGTGCCAGCAGTTACTCGACGGCAGGGGCCCTCTATAATTCACCCCTCCACTTT. Protein sequence: CASSYSTAGALYNSPLHF.

J is TRBJ2-7 and V is TRBV27, with 10 bases aligning to TRBD1. The J call may not be correct, given that the DNA end is closer to TRBJ2-1. The CDR3 runs to 15 residues. CDR1 and CDR2 from the germline V gene are MNHEY and SMNVEV (reference sequence). The CDR3 region has the DNA TGTGCCAGCAGTCCCCGACAGGGGGCCATGATTGAGCAGTTCTTC. Translated: CASSPRQGAMIEQFF.

The genes are TRBV7-6 and TRBJ2-1; 12 bases are a match to TRBD2. Germline CDR1 and CDR2: SGHVS and FNYEAQ. The CDR3 spans 16 residues. V dropped 5 bases and J dropped 10; count of bases not matched to a gene: 12. This CDR3 reads CASSISLTSGSYEQFF. The CDR3, as DNA: TGTGCCAGCAGCATTTCGCTGACTAGCGGGAGTTACGAGCAGTTCTTC.

This clonotype was detected many times. The rearrangement uses TRBV27 and TRBJ2-1; 11 bases align to TRBD2. TRBJ2-7 explains the end of the DNA better; the J call may be wrong. Germline V gives CDR1 MNHEY, CDR2 SMNVEV (reference sequence). The CDR3 has 15 residues. In nucleotides, the CDR3 is TGTGCCAGCAGCACATTAGCGGGAGGGCCGCACGAGCAGTACTTC. Translation gives CASSTLAGGPHEQYF.

V is TRBV6-6 and J is TRBJ2-5, with unresolved D. The J call may be mistaken, given a closer DNA end match to TRBJ2-7. CDR1 and CDR2 (germline): MNHNY, SVGAGI (reference sequence). The CDR3 has 15 amino acids. The CDR3 DNA sequence: TGTGCCAGCAGTGAGACGTCCCCTTTGGGTCTCGAGCAGTACTTC. This gives the protein CASSETSPLGLEQYF.

The chain couples TRBV27 to TRBJ2-1, with D perhaps matching TRBD1 (6 bases). CDR1 is MNHEY and CDR2 is SMNVEV in the germline V gene (reference sequence). The CDR3 contains 19 residues. Trimming took 5 bases from V and 0 from J, leaving 23 bases between them. The CDR3 DNA reads as TGTGCCAGCAGTGTAATAGGTCTACCATTGGGGGCCTCCTACAATGAGCAGTTCTTC. Protein sequence: CASSVIGLPLGASYNEQFF.